The 20 T cell receptor beta chains below were found in one sample sequenced in a study of blood T cell repertoires in COVID-19. Sequencing used immunoSEQ multiplex PCR; TCRdb keeps in-frame clones, though not all of them. The top ten hold 2% to 2.5% of the sample, which has 270,000 or so clones, about nine tenths seen once. The sample taken for sequencing was PBMCs or T cells enriched from blood (not recorded which). These receptor sequences come from a woman in her thirties or forties with acute COVID-19.

The chain joins TRBV2 to TRBJ2-5; D possibly corresponds to TRBD2 (5 bases). V was clipped by 7 bases and J by 5 bases, with 17 bases between them. From germline, CDR1 is SNHLY and CDR2 FYNNEI. CDR3 length: 14 residues. The CDR3 DNA reads as TGTGCCAGCAACGGCCGGGCCAAGCGGGAGACCCAGTACTTC. Its protein product is CASNGRAKRETQYF.

The genes are TRBV14 and TRBJ2-7, with 8 bases that match TRBD1. The CDR3 sequence is 16 residues long. The germline CDR1 and CDR2 sequences are SGHDN and FVKESK. The V and J ends lost 1 base and 5 bases, in that order; junction bases with no gene match: 10. The CDR3 nucleotides read TGTGCCAGCAGCCAAGTAAGAGGACAGGGATCACACGAGCAGTACTTC. It codes for CASSQVRGQGSHEQYF.

The chain has TRBV2 and TRBJ1-4; the D gene is possibly TRBD1 (5 bases). Trimming stripped 3 bases from V and 3 bases from J, with 11 bases between. This CDR3 is 15 amino acids long. Germline CDR1 SNHLY, CDR2 FYNNEI. The CDR3, as DNA: TGTGCCAGCAGTGATGTAGGGGCGCCTAATGAAAAACTGTTTTTT. Its protein is CASSDVGAPNEKLFF.

The chain uses TRBV7-3 and TRBJ1-1, with D uncertain. CDR3 length: 13 residues. Trimming took 3 bases from V and 1 from J, leaving 6 bases between them. Germline-derived CDR1 and CDR2 are SGHTA and FQGTGA. Here the CDR3 reads CASSFSGNTEAFF. The CDR3 DNA sequence: TGTGCCAGCAGCTTTTCAGGGAACACTGAAGCTTTCTTT. Complete variable domain (other parts from reference TRBV7-3 and TRBJ1-1): GAGVSQTPSNKVTEKGKYVELRCDPISGHTALYWYRQSLGQGPEFLIYFQGTGAADDSGLPNDRFFAVRPEGSVSTLKIQRTERGDSAVYLCASSFSGNTEAFFGQGTRLTVV.

This chain connects TRBV27 to TRBJ1-6; 7 nucleotides agree with TRBD1. From germline, CDR1 is MNHEY and CDR2 SMNVEV (reference sequence). The CDR3 runs to 15 residues. V dropped 5 bases and J dropped 2; count of bases not matched to a gene: 3. The CDR3 sequence: CASSPGTAYNSPLHF. The CDR3 DNA is TGTGCCAGCAGTCCCGGGACAGCCTATAATTCACCCCTCCACTTT.

The rearrangement uses TRBV5-1 and TRBJ1-1; TRBD1 aligns across 11 bases. CDR1 and CDR2 (germline): SGHRS, YFSETQ. CDR3 length equals 15 residues. Trimming cost V 3 bases and J 4 bases; bases outside gene matches: 5. The CDR3 region has the DNA TGCGCCAGCAGCTCTGGCGGGACAGGGGGCACTGAAGCTTTCTTT. This codes for CASSSGGTGGTEAFF.

The V gene is TRBV30, the J gene TRBJ2-1; 9 nucleotides match TRBD2. CDR1 is GTSNPN, CDR2 SVGIG, per germline (reference sequence). The J segment lost 4 bases and the V segment lost 1 base, leaving 2 bases of the junction unmatched. This CDR3 is 14 amino acids long. CDR3 protein: CAWSGSGSYNEQFF. The CDR3 bases are TGTGCCTGGAGTGGTAGCGGGAGTTACAATGAGCAGTTCTTC.

This chain connects TRBV12-3 or TRBV12-4 to TRBJ2-2, with D unclear. V was shortened by 6 bases and J by 8 bases, with 10 bases between the two germline ends. This CDR3 has 12 residues. The chain's CDR3 is CASRYSRGELFF. DNA of the CDR3: TGTGCCAGCAGATACTCACGGGGGGAGCTGTTTTTT.

By its share, this clone is large. This chain links TRBV3-1 (or the pseudogene TRBV3-2) with TRBJ2-2; D possibly corresponds to TRBD1 (6 bases). The germline V gene has CDR1 LGHDT and CDR2 YNNKEL (reference sequence). V was pared by 1 base and J by 8 bases, with 17 bases between. The CDR3 is 16 residues long. The chain's CDR3 is CASSQGNREPVGELFF. CDR3 coding DNA: TGTGCCAGCAGCCAAGGCAACAGGGAACCGGTGGGGGAGCTGTTTTTT.

The J gene is TRBJ2-1, the V gene TRBV5-1; TRBD1 matches at 7 bases. Germline V gene lookup returns CDR1 SGHRS and CDR2 YFSETQ. The ends lost 3 bases at V and 4 bases at J; junction bases unmatched: 4. There are 14 residues in the CDR3. The CDR3 DNA reads TGCGCCAGCAGCTCCGGGACAGAGTACAATGAGCAGTTCTTC. Protein sequence: CASSSGTEYNEQFF. The full variable domain, rest sourced from reference TRBV5-1 and TRBJ2-1, is KAGVTQTPRYLIKTRGQQVTLSCSPISGHRSVSWYQQTPGQGLQFLFEYFSETQRNKGNFPGRFSGRQFSNSRSEMNVSTLELGDSALYLCASSSGTEYNEQFFGPGTRLTVL.

A remark on this clone: This likely comes from a read error, as the CDR3 has no conserved phenylalanine or tryptophan at its end. No DNA is shown, since the ends of the CDR3 on it are uncertain; the CDR3 is the one TCRdb lists. The rearrangement links TRBV7-9 to TRBJ1-1. The CDR3 is 10 residues long, ends included. CDR1 and CDR2 from the germline V gene are SEHNR and FQNEAQ (reference sequence). CDR3 in amino acids: CASSLEGLGV.

This clone was picked up many times. This chain uses TRBV27 with TRBJ1-4; 8 bases agree with TRBD1. This CDR3 comprises 16 residues. The V gene end was trimmed by 7 bases and the J gene end by 7 bases; junction bases not matched to a gene: 14. In germline, CDR1 is MNHEY, CDR2 SMNVEV (reference sequence). Here the CDR3 reads CASTSTRDRRGEKLFF. The CDR3 DNA sequence: TGTGCCAGCACTTCGACCCGGGACAGGAGGGGTGAAAAACTGTTTTTT.

The chain joins TRBV7-2 to TRBJ1-1; D gene unclear. This CDR3 is 18 amino acids long. Germline CDR1 reads SGHTA; CDR2 reads FQGNSA. The V and J ends lost 3 bases and 3 bases respectively, with 23 bases between them. The chain's CDR3 is CASSFLRVRPGGYTEAFF. CDR3 DNA sequence: TGTGCCAGCAGCTTTTTAAGAGTACGCCCAGGCGGGTACACTGAAGCTTTCTTT.

This clone was detected once. This chain joins TRBV6-2 or TRBV6-3 and TRBJ1-1; 10 nucleotides align to TRBD1. This CDR3 has 16 residues. Per the germline V gene, CDR1 is MNHEY and CDR2 is SVGEGT. V lost 6 bases, J lost 0 bases, and 7 bases stayed unmatched. This CDR3 reads CASSQDRGVMNTEAFF. CDR3 nucleotides: TGTGCCAGCAGCCAGGACAGGGGGGTTATGAACACTGAAGCTTTCTTT.

This clone has more than one count but fewer than ten. J is TRBJ1-1 and V is TRBV3-1 (or the pseudogene TRBV3-2); TRBD1 matches 12 bases. After removal of 5 bases from V and 3 bases from J, the junction contained 7 bases not matched to a gene. This CDR3 is built from 16 residues. The V gene's germline CDR1 is LGHDT and CDR2 YNNKEL (reference sequence). The CDR3: CASSTPGQGADTEAFF. The CDR3 bases are TGTGCCAGCAGCACCCCGGGACAGGGGGCCGACACTGAAGCTTTCTTT.

This rearrangement joins TRBV30 to TRBJ1-1; no clear D gene. The CDR3 is 14 amino acids. The germline CDR1 and CDR2 sequences are GTSNPN and SVGIG (reference sequence). V was pared by 2 bases and J by 1 base, with 11 bases between. CDR3 in DNA: TGTGCCTGGAGTTATTGGGCTAAGAACACTGAAGCTTTCTTT. It encodes CAWSYWAKNTEAFF. Complete variable domain (other parts from reference TRBV30 and TRBJ1-1): SQTIHQWPATLVQPVGSPLSLECTVEGTSNPNLYWYRQAAGRGLQLLFYSVGIGQISSEVPQNLSASRPQDRQFILSSKKLLLSDSGFYLCAWSYWAKNTEAFFGQGTRLTVV.

The chain has TRBV6-5 and TRBJ1-2; the D is unclear. The V and J ends lost 0 bases and 7 bases respectively, with 12 bases between them. Per germline, CDR1 MNHEY and CDR2 SVGAGI. The CDR3 has 14 residues. This CDR3 reads CASSYSSGIGGYTF. The CDR3 DNA reads as TGTGCCAGCAGTTACTCGTCGGGGATAGGTGGCTACACCTTC.

The chain joins TRBV28 to TRBJ2-3, with 12 bases aligning to TRBD2. Germline CDR1 reads MDHEN; CDR2 reads SYDVKM. The CDR3 is 15 residues long. V was clipped by 5 bases and J by 4 bases; unmatched bases: 4. The CDR3 spells CASSPSSGGADTQYF. The CDR3, as DNA: TGTGCCAGCAGTCCATCTAGCGGGGGGGCAGATACGCAGTATTTT.

This chain joins TRBV4-1 and TRBJ1-4, with a weak D call TRBD1 (5 bases). The CDR3 sequence is 16 residues long. Looked up from germline, CDR1 is MGHRA and CDR2 is YSYEKL. The V and J ends lost 2 bases and 0 bases respectively, with 10 bases between them. This CDR3 is CASSQRWGATNEKLFF. CDR3 DNA sequence: TGCGCCAGCAGCCAAAGGTGGGGGGCAACTAATGAAAAACTGTTTTTT.

The chain recombines TRBV11-3 with TRBJ2-1; 11 bases match TRBD2. With 0 bases clipped from V and 4 bases from J, the junction kept 11 bases outside the gene matches. Germline CDR1 is SGHNT and CDR2 is YENEEA. The CDR3 is 19 residues long. The CDR3 nucleotides are TGTGCCAGCAGCTTAGATCTCATAGCGGGAGGGCCGCGGTACAATGAGCAGTTCTTC. Translated: CASSLDLIAGGPRYNEQFF.